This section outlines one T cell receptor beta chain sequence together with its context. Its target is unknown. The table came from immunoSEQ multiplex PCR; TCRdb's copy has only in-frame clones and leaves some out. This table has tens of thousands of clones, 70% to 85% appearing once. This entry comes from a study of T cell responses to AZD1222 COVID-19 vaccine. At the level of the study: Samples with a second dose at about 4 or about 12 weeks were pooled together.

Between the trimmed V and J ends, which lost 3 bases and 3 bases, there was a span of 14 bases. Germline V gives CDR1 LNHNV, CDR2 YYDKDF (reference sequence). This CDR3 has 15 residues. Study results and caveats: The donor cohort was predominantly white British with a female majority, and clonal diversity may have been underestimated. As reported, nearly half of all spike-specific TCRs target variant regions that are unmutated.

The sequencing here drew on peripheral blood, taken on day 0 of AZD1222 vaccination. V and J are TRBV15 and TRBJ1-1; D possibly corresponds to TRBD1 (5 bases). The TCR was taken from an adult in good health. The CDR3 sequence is CATSRYAATDTEAFF. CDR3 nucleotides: TGTGCCACCAGCAGGTACGCAGCGACAGACACTGAAGCTTTCTTT.